The present T cell receptor beta chain was sequenced within a study of blood T cell repertoires in COVID-19. On the study more broadly: Whether acute or convalescent, the COVID-19 samples came from the United States, Italy and Spain. T cells, B-cell-depleted T cells, or PBMCs provided the cDNA or gDNA that served as material.

This study enrolled people aged about 18 to 100 from under 25 US geographic areas. Per the study methods: Quantification of nucleated cells was approximated via reference gene primer amplification. The table came from immunoSEQ multiplex PCR; TCRdb's copy has only in-frame clones and leaves some out. The DNA was the basis for D and trimming; V, J and clone size are from that table. The data contain about 100,000 clones, around 85% of them singletons. The V gene's germline CDR1 is WNHNN and CDR2 SYGVQD (reference sequence). CDR3 length equals 12 residues. V was cut by 7 bases and J by 8 bases, with 14 bases left in between.

The chain uses TRBV10-1 and TRBJ1-2; D call uncertain. This clonotype was obtained from a woman between 45 and 60 years old who had recovered from COVID-19. Material: PBMCs or T cells enriched from blood (not recorded which). This CDR3 is CASTSPLWGYTF. The CDR3 nucleotides are TGCGCCAGCACCTCGCCGCTATGGGGCTACACCTTC.